The T cell receptor (beta chain) under discussion was sequenced for a study of T-cell memory formation after mild COVID-19. Findings and caveats of the study: Nothing showed for sure that second-wave clones peaking on day 37 were SARS-CoV-2 specific.

CDR3 length equals 18 residues. The V and J ends lost 4 bases and 3 bases, in that order; junction bases with no gene match: 13. Germline assignment: CDR1 LGHDT and CDR2 YNNKEL (reference sequence). One entry per CDR3 protein, called by TCRdb with MiXCR from the 5' RACE reads. This table holds 85,000 to 120,000 distinct CDR3 sequences, 9.5% to 15% found once. This clonotype was counted between two and nine times. Its specificity is not known. Sequencing was done on a sample of PBMCs or a T cell subset sorted from them (not recorded which). This clonotype was obtained from an adult woman who had mild COVID-19 (a few samples of this study predate the infection). Cell type and time point are not known. The genes are TRBV3-1 and TRBJ2-2, with TRBD2 identical over 8 bases. In nucleotides, the CDR3 is TGTGCCAGCAGCCCCAGCGAGGAGCGGGGGACGGACACCGGGGAGCTGTTTTTT. Its translation is CASSPSEERGTDTGELFF.